This is a list of T cell receptor beta chains from one sample in a study of blood T cell repertoires in COVID-19. Profiled with immunoSEQ multiplex PCR; TCRdb holds only in-frame clones, not every one. This table has about 74,000 clones, about 89% appearing once. The specimen sequenced was peripheral blood. Receptors originate from a man aged 45-65 years with COVID-19, enrolled during active disease. CDR3s leave out the opening cysteine and the closing phenylalanine or tryptophan. Fields, in order: V gene, clone size, J gene, CDR3 protein. A row's size may be missing; if present it is once, few, many or a size class.

TRBV25-1	.	TRBJ2-1	ASTPSGSSYNEQF
TRBV3-1/TRBV3-2	.	TRBJ2-1	ASSQGGNEQF
TRBV24-1	.	TRBJ2-3	ATSDAPAGRGDTQY
TRBV2	.	TRBJ1-6	ASSAGGGSPLH
TRBV4-3	.	TRBJ2-3	ASSQAGGTDTQY
TRBV20-1	.	TRBJ2-4	SASLLVENIQY
TRBV2	.	TRBJ2-5	ASSEQSEETQY
TRBV6-5	.	TRBJ1-2	ASSYTGSYGYT
TRBV7-9	.	TRBJ2-1	ASRERLAGDEQF
TRBV5-1	.	TRBJ2-7	ASSMGQGFNEQY
TRBV5-5	.	TRBJ1-6	ASSYGQGYSPLH
TRBV10-3	.	TRBJ2-2	AISDPGLAGGNTGELF
TRBV4-1	.	TRBJ2-5	ASSQGFGPTGETQY
TRBV7-9	.	TRBJ1-2	ASSLVTGQNYGYT
TRBV29-1	.	TRBJ1-2	SVSAGDGYT
TRBV4-3	.	TRBJ2-7	ASSQDYGTVYYEQY
TRBV6-5	.	TRBJ2-2	ASSYGSLGGELF
TRBV6-5	.	TRBJ2-2	ASSFRLNTGELF
TRBV30	.	TRBJ1-6	AWSSGSGAPLH
TRBV5-1	once	TRBJ2-2	ASSSPRAGANTGELF
TRBV11-2	.	TRBJ2-7	ASSLGGGAEQY
TRBV7-9	.	TRBJ2-7	ASSLPPGGEQY
TRBV7-9	.	TRBJ2-2	ASSLPEGANTGELF
TRBV27	.	TRBJ1-2	ASSFRGRPNYGYT
TRBV19	.	TRBJ2-1	ASRQRESYNEQF
TRBV4-3	once	TRBJ1-5	ASSQSYSNQPQH
TRBV13	.	TRBJ2-1	ASSLVDGGNEQF
TRBV10-2	once	TRBJ1-5	ASRETGPNQPQH
TRBV6-5	.	TRBJ2-7	ASNLGQASSYEQY
TRBV10-3	.	TRBJ1-2	ATLGQAQDGYT
TRBV2	.	TRBJ2-7	ASSDRGQGVSYEQY
TRBV18	few	TRBJ1-1	ASSPGTGRTEAF
TRBV11-2	.	TRBJ1-6	ASSLSGGITSPLH
TRBV5-1	.	TRBJ2-6	ASSVTGLGANVLT
TRBV4-3	.	TRBJ2-7	ASSQGGTSGSYEQY
TRBV5-4	.	TRBJ2-3	ASRLGLAGGSSTDTQY
TRBV19	.	TRBJ2-2	ASKEAKDTGELF
TRBV7-2	few	TRBJ2-2	ASSASSGRATGELF
TRBV19	few	TRBJ2-3	ASSPLAGTTDTQY
TRBV7-2	.	TRBJ2-2	ASSFPGTPPSTGELF
TRBV5-8	once	TRBJ1-1	ASSPDRGATEAF
TRBV24-1	.	TRBJ1-1	ATSGLGRSEAF
TRBV12-3/TRBV12-4	.	TRBJ1-1	ASSSPGQGEAF
TRBV6-1	.	TRBJ2-7	ASSPFNREGQY
TRBV29-1	.	TRBJ1-3	SVGQTLSGNTIY
TRBV19	.	TRBJ2-5	ASQRGLASGRAGETQY
TRBV6-5	few	TRBJ1-1	ASTYTEAF
TRBV2	once	TRBJ2-2	ASSEGTSGPAGELF
TRBV19	.	TRBJ2-3	ASKASGFTDTQY
TRBV30	.	TRBJ1-4	AWKRGREKLF
TRBV7-9	.	TRBJ2-1	ASSSGVNEQF
TRBV18	.	TRBJ2-1	ASSPYINNEQF
TRBV7-2	.	TRBJ2-7	ASSLVTSGYEQY
TRBV6-1	.	TRBJ1-6	ASSGATGPGSYNSPLH
TRBV9	.	TRBJ2-1	ASSAGTSGDNEQF